One T cell receptor (beta chain) is described in this entry. This sample stems from a study of cytomegalovirus exposure and HLA in healthy donors. Whole-study context: An analysis done earlier identified 100 million to 140 million unique TCR beta sequences from around 180 million T cells.

This CDR3 has 14 amino acids. V lost 5 bases to trimming and J lost 4 bases, with 15 bases between them. CDR1 is MDHEN and CDR2 is SYDVKM in the germline V gene. PCR amplification relied on 60 Vbeta primers (plus 13 Jbeta primers). Some clones are missing from TCRdb's copy, which holds only in-frame ones; the method was immunoSEQ multiplex PCR. This sample contains about 44,000 clones. The material sequenced was PBMCs. The chain combines TRBV28 with TRBJ2-7; a possible D gene is TRBD1 (7 bases). The sequence was obtained from a male donor in good health and CMV-seronegative. The CDR3 nucleotides read TGTGCCAGCAGTCGACAGGGAGGAAGGTACGAGCAGTACTTC. Amino acids: CASSRQGGRYEQYF. Using reference TRBV28 and TRBJ2-7 for the parts outside the CDR3, the full variable domain is DVKVTQSSRYLVKRTGEKVFLECVQDMDHENMFWYRQDPGLGLRLIYFSYDVKMKEKGDIPEGYSVSREKKERFSLILESASTNQTSMYLCASSRQGGRYEQYFGPGTRLTVT.